The 30 T cell receptor beta chains below come from one sample, sequenced in a study of OX40 agonist ivuxolimab in advanced cancers. Generated by immunoSEQ multiplex PCR, the TCRdb table keeps only in-frame clones and is missing some. The repertoire holds roughly 80,000 clones, with around 84% as singletons. The source was CD4+ or CD8+ T cells sorted from blood, collected in a trial of the OX40 agonist ivuxolimab. The receptors derive from an adult with an advanced solid tumor such as melanoma, head and neck, liver or kidney cancer.

With respect to this clone: The same CDR3 can be traced to other DNA sequences in this sample. The V gene is TRBV18, the J gene TRBJ2-5, with D possibly being TRBD1 (6 bases). Germline CDR1 reads KGHSH; CDR2 reads LQKENI. Trimming removed 3 bases from V and 1 base from J, with 12 bases in between. This CDR3 region has 15 residues. CDR3 DNA sequence: TGTGCCAGCTCACCGAGAGGGGGATCCCAAGAGACCCAGTACTTC. It translates to CASSPRGGSQETQYF.

The gene calls are TRBV6-1 and TRBJ2-5; D possibly corresponds to TRBD2 (5 bases). With 5 bases removed from V and 5 bases from J, the gap between germline ends came to 9 bases. CDR1 and CDR2 from the germline V gene are MNHNS and SASEGT. This CDR3 has 12 amino acids. CDR3 DNA: TGTGCCAGCAGTTCGGGGTCCGAGACCCAGTACTTC. As protein: CASSSGSETQYF.

The V call is TRBV7-2, the J call TRBJ2-3; D is unresolved. Germline V gives CDR1 SGHTA, CDR2 FQGNSA. This CDR3 region has 13 residues. V was clipped by 3 bases and J by 6 bases, with 10 bases between them. CDR3 sequence (DNA): TGTGCCAGCAGCTTCGTTGCCGGGGATACGCAGTATTTT. Protein: CASSFVAGDTQYF.

The V call is TRBV5-1, the J call TRBJ1-1, with TRBD1 matching 8 bases. Germline CDR1 reads SGHRS; CDR2 reads YFSETQ. V lost 3 bases and J lost 5; bases outside the gene matches: 12. This CDR3 has 16 amino acids. The CDR3 spells CASSSHPQGANTEAFF. CDR3 in DNA: TGCGCCAGCAGCTCCCATCCGCAGGGGGCGAATACTGAAGCTTTCTTT.

The chain recombines TRBV5-6 with TRBJ2-3; a weak D match, TRBD2 (5 bases). Trimming cost V 0 bases and J 2 bases, with 13 bases left between them. From germline, CDR1 is SGHDT and CDR2 YYEEEE. The CDR3 runs 16 residues. The CDR3 sequence is CASSLDRKGATDTQYF. For the CDR3, the DNA is TGTGCCAGCAGCTTGGACAGAAAGGGAGCCACAGATACGCAGTATTTT.

A single count supports this clone. This chain uses TRBV5-8 with TRBJ1-2, with unresolved D. V was pared by 4 bases and J by 4 bases, with 11 bases between. The CDR3 extends over 13 amino acids. Per germline, CDR1 SGHTS and CDR2 YDEGEE. The CDR3 bases are TGTGCCAGCAGCATAGACTGGTTCTATGGCTACACCTTC. Protein sequence: CASSIDWFYGYTF.

The V and J genes are TRBV7-3 and TRBJ1-2; D ambiguous. Trimming pared 6 bases from V and 4 bases from J, leaving 12 bases between. Per germline, CDR1 SGHTA and CDR2 FQGTGA. The CDR3 runs to 13 residues. Here the CDR3 reads CASSVPGGYGYTF. For the CDR3, the DNA is TGTGCCAGCAGTGTTCCGGGAGGCTATGGCTACACCTTC. Together with reference TRBV7-3 and TRBJ1-2, the CDR3 gives the full variable domain: GAGVSQTPSNKVTEKGKYVELRCDPISGHTALYWYRQSLGQGPEFLIYFQGTGAADDSGLPNDRFFAVRPEGSVSTLKIQRTERGDSAVYLCASSVPGGYGYTFGSGTRLTVV.

CDR3 residues: CSVGLDRGQETQYF. CDR3 nucleotides: TGCAGCGTTGGTTTGGACAGGGGGCAAGAGACCCAGTACTTC. The V and J genes are TRBV29-1 and TRBJ2-5, with TRBD1 matching 10 bases. V shed 4 bases, J shed 2 bases, and the junction held 4 bases outside the gene matches. The CDR3 runs to 14 residues. Germline CDR1 and CDR2: SQVTM and ANQGSEA.

The CDR3 DNA reads as TGTGCCAGCAGCTTCCAGGGGCAAAGGAACACTGAAGCTTTCTTT. Protein product: CASSFQGQRNTEAFF. This rearrangement joins TRBV11-1 to TRBJ1-1; possibly TRBD1 for D (6 bases). The CDR3 runs 15 residues. Trimming cost V 3 bases and J 1 base, with 12 bases left between them. Germline assignment: CDR1 SGHAT and CDR2 FQDESV (reference sequence).

The J gene is TRBJ2-7, the V gene TRBV6-5; the D is unclear. CDR3 length: 14 residues. Deletions cut 0 bases from V and 3 bases from J, with 9 bases between. Germline CDR1 MNHEY, CDR2 SVGAGI. The CDR3 DNA sequence: TGTGCCAGCAGTTACTCGAGTTGGGGCTACGAGCAGTACTTC. Translating gives CASSYSSWGYEQYF.

CDR3 amino acids: CASRLTGTGRNQPQHF. The CDR3 nucleotides read TGTGCCAGCAGGCTTACCGGGACAGGGCGAAATCAGCCCCAGCATTTT. The chain uses TRBV28 and TRBJ1-5, with 9 positions matching TRBD1. J lost 4 bases, V lost 6 bases, and 10 bases had no gene match. Germline CDR1 MDHEN, CDR2 SYDVKM. CDR3 length equals 16 residues.

The chain combines TRBV28 with TRBJ1-4, with TRBD1 as a possible D gene (6 bases). The CDR3 spans 14 residues. Per the germline V gene, CDR1 is MDHEN and CDR2 is SYDVKM. V lost 8 bases and J lost 8, with 18 bases in between. The CDR3 loop is CASVGGGVEEKLFF. CDR3 DNA sequence: TGTGCCAGCGTCGGGGGGGGCGTCGAGGAAAAACTGTTTTTT.

The CDR3 protein is CASSLAAGAPRGELFF. For the CDR3, the DNA is TGTGCCAGCAGCTTAGCTGCAGGGGCGCCTCGCGGGGAGCTGTTTTTT. The gene calls are TRBV11-2 and TRBJ2-2, with D maybe TRBD1 (6 bases). This CDR3 has 16 residues. Trimming took off 1 base at V and 7 bases at J, with 16 bases between the two ends. Germline CDR1 reads SGHAT; CDR2 reads FQNNGV.

In DNA, the CDR3 is TGTGCCAGTCTTGGACAGCTGAACACTGAAGCTTTCTTT. It yields the protein CASLGQLNTEAFF. The chain uses TRBV2 and TRBJ1-1; D may be TRBD1 (6 bases). Trimming cost V 9 bases and J 0 bases, with 11 bases left between them. The germline gives CDR1 SNHLY, CDR2 FYNNEI. The CDR3 totals 13 residues.

A single count supports this clone. This chain joins TRBV6-5 and TRBJ1-4; 7 positions match TRBD1. Trimming removed 3 bases from V and 8 bases from J; junction bases left unmatched: 6. The V gene's germline CDR1 is MNHEY and CDR2 SVGAGI. The CDR3 is 14 amino acids. The CDR3 here is CASSYTGVGEKLFF. Written as DNA, the CDR3 is TGTGCCAGCAGTTATACAGGGGTAGGAGAAAAACTGTTTTTT.

V is TRBV23-1 and J is TRBJ2-7; TRBD1 or TRBD2 may be the D gene (5 bases each). TRBV23-1 is assigned to the ORF class and has an uncertain function. The CDR3 loop spans 14 amino acids. The CDR3 loop reads CAEPRDRFWGEQYV. The CDR3 nucleotides are TGCGCTGAACCCAGGGACCGCTTTTGGGGCGAGCAGTACGTC.

CDR3 nucleotides: TGTGCCATCAGTGGAGTAGTTTACAATGAGCAGTTCTTC. Translated, it gives CAISGVVYNEQFF. The chain is built from TRBV10-3 and TRBJ2-1; D is uncertain. Germline CDR1 ENHRY, CDR2 SYGVKD. CDR3 size: 13 residues. V was trimmed by 4 bases and J by 4 bases, leaving 8 bases between them.

This clone came up once. This chain joins TRBV7-2 and TRBJ2-5, with 8 bases matching TRBD2. The J segment lost 4 bases and the V segment lost 1 base, leaving 5 bases of the junction unmatched. In germline, CDR1 is SGHTA, CDR2 FQGNSA. The CDR3 runs to 15 residues. CDR3 loop: CASSLGGLAGETQYF. CDR3 nucleotide sequence: TGTGCCAGCAGCTTAGGGGGGCTAGCGGGAGAGACCCAGTACTTC.

The chain is built from TRBV21-1 and TRBJ1-5; TRBD1 is taken as the D call from the table, unchecked against the DNA. TRBV21-1 is reported as a pseudogene. The CDR3 is made up of 17 amino acids. The CDR3 here is CASRGWTVWMFNQPQHF. The CDR3 nucleotides are TGTGCCAGCAGGGGTTGGACAGTTTGGATGTTCAATCAGCCCCAGCATTTT.

This clone turned up a few times. The chain recombines TRBV10-3 with TRBJ2-3, with 8 bases lining up with TRBD1. Germline CDR1 ENHRY, CDR2 SYGVKD. CDR3 length equals 14 residues. The trim removed 6 bases at V and 6 bases at J, leaving 8 bases unmatched. DNA for the CDR3: TGTGCCATCAGCGCCGGGACAGGAGGGGATACGCAGTATTTT. It specifies CAISAGTGGDTQYF.

V and J are TRBV2 and TRBJ2-2; perhaps TRBD1 as D (6 bases). This CDR3 is 14 amino acids long. The ends were cut back, 4 bases at V and 4 bases at J, with 10 bases in the middle. Germline V gene lookup returns CDR1 SNHLY and CDR2 FYNNEI. The CDR3 sequence: CASSGLTGTGELFF. Here the CDR3 DNA reads TGTGCCAGCAGTGGGTTGACAGGCACCGGGGAGCTGTTTTTT.

This clone was counted only a few times. This chain joins TRBV18 and TRBJ1-5; D is perhaps TRBD1 (5 bases). Trimming pared 3 bases from V and 3 bases from J, leaving 12 bases between. Germline V gene data show CDR1 as KGHSH and CDR2 as LQKENI. The CDR3 has 15 amino acids. DNA of the CDR3: TGTGCCAGCTCACCCTCCTTCGGGGCCAATCAGCCCCAGCATTTT. Translated, it gives CASSPSFGANQPQHF.

The chain links TRBV6-1 to TRBJ2-3, with TRBD1 as a possible D gene (5 bases). Germline lookup yields CDR1 MNHNS and CDR2 SASEGT. Trimming removed 5 bases at V and 4 bases at J, with 10 bases between. The CDR3 is 13 amino acids. The CDR3 region has the DNA TGTGCCAGCAGTAAGGGGTTGGCAGATACGCAGTATTTT. Translating it yields CASSKGLADTQYF.

This rearrangement joins TRBV7-2 to TRBJ2-1; 7 bases map to TRBD1. The germline CDR1 and CDR2 sequences are SGHTA and FQGNSA. The CDR3 is 15 amino acids. Trimming removed 2 bases from V and 5 bases from J; junction bases left unmatched: 6. CDR3 nucleotides: TGTGCCAGCAGCTTATGGGGACAGACGGACAATGAGCAGTTCTTC. As protein: CASSLWGQTDNEQFF.

This clone was picked up one time. The gene calls are TRBV5-4 and TRBJ2-7, with 12 positions matching TRBD2. The germline CDR1 and CDR2 sequences are SGHNT and YYREEE (reference sequence). This CDR3 is 17 amino acids long. V dropped 0 bases and J dropped 2; count of bases not matched to a gene: 6. DNA of the CDR3: TGTGCCAGCAGCTTGGCGGCTAGCGGGGGGGGCGCCTACGAGCAGTACTTC. Protein: CASSLAASGGGAYEQYF.

Only one count was recorded for this clone. The V gene is TRBV10-3, the J gene TRBJ1-5; TRBD1 agrees at 7 bases. In germline, CDR1 is ENHRY, CDR2 SYGVKD. This CDR3 is 14 amino acids long. With 8 bases clipped from V and 0 bases from J, the junction kept 4 bases outside the gene matches. CDR3 region: CAIGTDNSNQPQHF. The DNA of the CDR3 is TGTGCCATCGGGACAGATAATAGCAATCAGCCCCAGCATTTT.

This sequence joins TRBV4-3 and TRBJ2-1; D is ambiguous. CDR1 and CDR2 (germline): LGHNA, YSLEER. The V and J ends lost 1 base and 1 base respectively, with 8 bases between them. CDR3 length: 15 amino acids. The CDR3 nucleotides are TGCGCCAGCAGCCAAGGCACTCAGTCCTACAATGAGCAGTTCTTC. This encodes CASSQGTQSYNEQFF.

The chain employs TRBV28 and TRBJ2-3; TRBD2 might be the D (7 bases). Trimming left V 3 bases short and J 7 bases short, with 17 bases between. The germline V gene has CDR1 MDHEN and CDR2 SYDVKM. This CDR3 is built from 15 residues. CDR3 nucleotides: TGTGCCAGCAGTTTTGCGGGGGCAGGATCGAATACGCAGTATTTT. Translated: CASSFAGAGSNTQYF.

This sequence joins TRBV28 and TRBJ2-1, with TRBD2 identical over 14 bases. The junction had 4 bases not matched to a gene; V was cut back by 6 bases and J by 9 bases. Germline values: CDR1 MDHEN, CDR2 SYDVKM. The CDR3 is 14 residues long. The CDR3 DNA reads TGTGCCAGCAGGACTAGCGGGGGGGCCCTTGAGCAGTTCTTC. Translation: CASRTSGGALEQFF.

This clone was found once. The V and J genes are TRBV10-3 and TRBJ2-1; 7 nucleotides align to TRBD2. Germline trimming cut 7 bases from V and 5 bases from J; bases unmatched to any gene: 8. Germline V gene sequence: CDR1 ENHRY, CDR2 SYGVKD. The CDR3 consists of 14 residues. The CDR3 spells CAIMKASGNNEQFF. CDR3 nucleotide sequence: TGTGCCATCATGAAGGCTAGCGGAAACAATGAGCAGTTCTTC.